The 17 T cell receptor beta chains in this list originate from one sample, sequenced in a study of blood T cell repertoires in COVID-19. The protocol was immunoSEQ multiplex PCR, while the TCRdb copy is restricted to in-frame clones and leaves out a portion. The top ten hold 1.5% to 1.7% of the sample, which has about 410,000 clones, around nine tenths seen once. The specimen was peripheral blood. All receptors come from a middle-aged woman with COVID-19, enrolled during active disease.

The gene calls are TRBV7-9 and TRBJ1-3; perhaps TRBD1 as D (5 bases). The CDR3 spans 15 residues. Germline V gives CDR1 SEHNR, CDR2 FQNEAQ (reference sequence). The germline V and J ends were trimmed by 2 bases and 7 bases, with 15 bases remaining between them. The CDR3 region has the DNA TGTGCCAGCAGCTTAACGGGACTGACTACCAACACCATATATTTT. Amino acids: CASSLTGLTTNTIYF.

The chain is built from TRBV24-1 and TRBJ2-1; unclear D gene. Germline assignment: CDR1 KGHDR and CDR2 SFDVKD. This CDR3 contains 13 residues. Trimming left V 0 bases short and J 7 bases short, with 6 bases between. Here the CDR3 reads CATSDLTRNEQFF. The DNA of the CDR3 is TGTGCCACCAGTGATTTGACCCGGAATGAGCAGTTCTTC.

The V call is TRBV19, the J call TRBJ2-7; TRBD1 might be the D (5 bases). Germline CDR1 LNHDA, CDR2 SQIVND (reference sequence). V was trimmed by 4 bases and J by 7 bases, leaving 14 bases between them. CDR3 length equals 13 residues. The CDR3 DNA reads TGTGCCAGTAGTAGCCCCAGGGCCGGGGAGCAGTACTTC. Translated, it gives CASSSPRAGEQYF.

This chain connects TRBV19 to TRBJ2-6; 9 bases map to TRBD2. The CDR3 is 17 amino acids. Per germline, CDR1 LNHDA and CDR2 SQIVND (reference sequence). Trimming removed 7 bases from V and 0 bases from J; junction bases left unmatched: 7. The CDR3 here is CASTVLAGLSGANVLTF. The CDR3 coding sequence is TGTGCCAGTACCGTACTAGCGGGTCTCTCTGGGGCCAACGTCCTGACTTTC.

The chain employs TRBV5-6 and TRBJ1-1; unclear D gene. This CDR3 region has 13 residues. Germline CDR1 SGHDT, CDR2 YYEEEE. V dropped 1 base and J dropped 0 bases, with 4 bases sitting between them. The CDR3 DNA sequence: TGTGCCAGCAGCTTGCCCGTGAACACTGAAGCTTTCTTT. Its translation: CASSLPVNTEAFF.

The J gene is TRBJ2-3, the V gene TRBV7-2; TRBD2 is a possible D gene (5 bases). V dropped 5 bases and J dropped 5 bases, with 14 bases sitting between them. Germline V lookup: CDR1 SGHTA, CDR2 FQGNSA. This CDR3 has 14 residues. The CDR3 is CASSRGLARDTQYF. DNA of the CDR3: TGTGCCAGCAGCCGCGGGCTAGCCAGAGATACGCAGTATTTT. The whole variable domain, remainder taken from reference TRBV7-2 and TRBJ2-3, is GAGVSQSPSNKVTEKGKDVELRCDPISGHTALYWYRQSLGQGLEFLIYFQGNSAPDKSGLPSDRFSAERTGGSVSTLTIQRTQQEDSAVYLCASSRGLARDTQYFGPGTRLTVL.

The V call is TRBV11-2, the J call TRBJ2-1, with D possibly being TRBD1 (5 bases). Trimming removed 5 bases at V and 8 bases at J, with 16 bases between. Germline loops: CDR1 SGHAT, CDR2 FQNNGV. There are 14 residues in the CDR3. The CDR3 nucleotides read TGTGCCAGCAGCACTTTACCAGGGATGTATGAGCAGTTCTTC. Encoded protein: CASSTLPGMYEQFF. Filled out from reference TRBV11-2 and TRBJ2-1, the complete variable domain reads EAGVAQSPRYKIIEKRQSVAFWCNPISGHATLYWYQQILGQGPKLLIQFQNNGVVDDSQLPKDRFSAERLKGVDSTLKIQPAKLEDSAVYLCASSTLPGMYEQFFGPGTRLTVL.

The V gene is TRBV4-2, the J gene TRBJ2-7; 8 positions match TRBD1. V shed 0 bases, J shed 5 bases, and the junction held 3 bases outside the gene matches. The CDR3 sequence is 14 residues long. The germline V gene has CDR1 LGHNA and CDR2 YNFKEQ. The DNA for the CDR3 is TGTGCCAGCAGCCAAGAGGGCAGGGGGCACGAGCAGTACTTC. Translated: CASSQEGRGHEQYF.

V gene TRBV7-2 combines with J gene TRBJ2-7; D is unclear. Trimming cost V 1 base and J 3 bases, with 13 bases left between them. The germline V gene encodes CDR1 SGHTA and CDR2 FQGNSA. The CDR3 sequence is 15 residues long. The CDR3 sequence: CASSLGAIESYEQYF. CDR3 nucleotide sequence: TGTGCCAGCAGCTTAGGGGCCATCGAGAGCTACGAGCAGTACTTC.

This clone occurred once. The chain couples TRBV19 to TRBJ1-3; 7 bases match TRBD1. This CDR3 has 13 amino acids. Per the germline V gene, CDR1 is LNHDA and CDR2 is SQIVND (reference sequence). Trimming at V came to 8 bases and at J to 5 bases, leaving 6 bases not matched to a gene. CDR3 bases: TGTGCCAGTCCCGACAGGGCTAGAAACACCATATATTTT. This sequence encodes CASPDRARNTIYF.

The chain links TRBV6-6 to TRBJ2-1, with TRBD2 identical over 8 bases. CDR3 size: 16 residues. CDR1 is MNHNY, CDR2 SVGAGI, per germline (reference sequence). V trimming: 2 bases; J trimming: 7 bases; junction bases outside the gene matches: 10. The CDR3 DNA is TGTGCCAGCAGTTACCCTCCAGATGCGGGGGGAAATGAGCAGTTCTTC. Its translation is CASSYPPDAGGNEQFF.

The chain is built from TRBV5-1 and TRBJ1-1; 7 bases align to TRBD1. Germline-derived CDR1 and CDR2 are SGHRS and YFSETQ. The junction had 8 bases not matched to a gene; V was cut back by 0 bases and J by 6 bases. The CDR3 loop spans 15 amino acids. The CDR3 region is CASSLVDRSASEAFF. The DNA for the CDR3 is TGCGCCAGCAGCTTGGTGGACAGGTCTGCCTCTGAAGCTTTCTTT.

A single count supports this clone. V usage is TRBV6-6 and J usage is TRBJ2-2; TRBD1 matches 9 bases. V shed 6 bases and J 5 bases; nucleotides not matched to a gene: 10. The CDR3 runs 16 residues. CDR1 and CDR2 (germline): MNHNY, SVGAGI (reference sequence). The CDR3 region has the DNA TGTGCCAGCAGCCAAACCGGGACAGGGTTGACCGGGGAGCTGTTTTTT. This translates into CASSQTGTGLTGELFF.

The V gene is TRBV6-2 or TRBV6-3, the J gene TRBJ2-7, with D unresolved. The V and J ends lost 2 bases and 2 bases respectively, with 7 bases between them. This CDR3 is 13 amino acids long. Looked up from germline, CDR1 is MNHEY and CDR2 is SVGEGT. CDR3 loop: CASSYRSPYEQYF. The CDR3 DNA follows: TGTGCCAGCAGTTACCGGTCACCCTACGAGCAGTACTTC.

The V call is TRBV11-2, the J call TRBJ1-4; D unresolved. The germline V gene encodes CDR1 SGHAT and CDR2 FQNNGV. Trimming took 2 bases from V and 0 from J, leaving 16 bases between them. This CDR3 comprises 18 residues. The CDR3 is CASSLNRNLFATNEKLFF. The CDR3 DNA sequence: TGTGCCAGCAGCTTAAACAGAAACCTATTTGCAACTAATGAAAAACTGTTTTTT.

The genes are TRBV28 and TRBJ2-1; 10 bases match TRBD2. The CDR3 has 21 amino acids. Germline CDR1 reads MDHEN; CDR2 reads SYDVKM. V trimming: 6 bases; J trimming: 0 bases; junction bases outside the gene matches: 20. The CDR3, as DNA: TGTGCCAGCAGCAGCCCCGGTCTAGCGGGGGCCCTAAGGAGCTCCTACAATGAGCAGTTCTTC. It yields the protein CASSSPGLAGALRSSYNEQFF.

The chain recombines TRBV6-4 with TRBJ2-3, with D perhaps matching TRBD1 (6 bases). CDR3 length: 15 amino acids. Germline V gives CDR1 MRHNA, CDR2 SNTAGT. V gave up 3 bases and J gave up 2 bases, with 12 bases separating them. CDR3 DNA: TGTGCCAGCAGTGAAGAGGCAGGGGCCACAGATACGCAGTATTTT. Protein sequence: CASSEEAGATDTQYF.